This T cell receptor beta chain emerged from a study of T cell responses to AZD1222 COVID-19 vaccine. Study summary: Second doses at about 4 or about 12 weeks were pooled.

The study, taken as a whole, reports: Baseline seropositivity occurred in only a handful of AZD1222 recipients.

Of note for this clone: The antigen is unknown.

The CDR3 length is 15 residues. V was clipped by 3 bases and J by 4 bases; unmatched bases: 4. Germline CDR1 and CDR2: GTSNPN and SVGIG (reference sequence). The protocol was immunoSEQ multiplex PCR, while the TCRdb copy is restricted to in-frame clones and leaves out a portion. The data contain 130,000 to 150,000 clones, 75% to 90% of them singletons. The V and J genes are TRBV30 and TRBJ1-6; the match to TRBD1 covers 9 bases. Source: peripheral blood, taken on day 0 of AZD1222 vaccination. The clonotype originates from an adult in good health. The CDR3 DNA is TGTGCCTGGAGGATACAGGGGGCTTATAATTCACCCCTCCACTTT. Translated, it gives CAWRIQGAYNSPLHF.